Below are 27 T cell receptor beta chains sequenced from a single sample in a study of blood T cell repertoires in COVID-19 (TCRdb year 2020). Library construction relied on the immunoSEQ multiplex PCR assay. TCRdb holds this immuneACCESS table with in-frame rearrangements only. Some clones are missing; in checked studies, unresolved V genes explain under half, and the rest has no known cause. This sample lists approximately 220,000 clones; roughly 81% were detected once. The ten largest clones take up under 3.5% of the sample. The sequencing sample was made of peripheral blood. The receptors were sampled from a man in his fifties who had recovered from COVID-19.

In this sample, this clone turned up once. This chain joins TRBV5-1 and TRBJ2-1; D uncertain. The germline V and J ends were trimmed by 3 bases and 0 bases, with 10 bases remaining between them. This CDR3 comprises 15 residues. CDR1 is SGHRS and CDR2 is YFSETQ in the germline V gene. The CDR3 coding sequence is TGCGCCAGCAGCTCGAGAACTTCCTCCTACAATGAGCAGTTCTTC. It yields the protein CASSSRTSSYNEQFF.

V usage is TRBV28 and J usage is TRBJ2-1; 11 nucleotides match TRBD2. Trimming took 3 bases from V and 6 from J; bases not matched to a gene: 4. This CDR3 has 15 residues. CDR1 and CDR2 (germline): MDHEN, SYDVKM. The CDR3 protein is CASSLPSGRSNEQFF. Here the CDR3 DNA reads TGTGCCAGCAGTTTGCCTAGCGGGAGGTCCAATGAGCAGTTCTTC.

This chain links TRBV10-2 with TRBJ2-7; TRBD2 aligns across 12 bases. Germline assignment: CDR1 WSHSY and CDR2 SAAADI. The CDR3 has 15 residues. V shed 5 bases, J shed 2 bases, and the junction held 4 bases outside the gene matches. In DNA form, the CDR3 reads TGCGCCAGCAGTTCTAGCGGGAGGGTGACCTACGAGCAGTACTTC. Translating gives CASSSSGRVTYEQYF.

This sequence joins TRBV5-1 and TRBJ2-1, with TRBD2 matching over 9 bases. The germline gives CDR1 SGHRS, CDR2 YFSETQ. CDR3 length: 16 residues. After removal of 4 bases from V and 8 bases from J, the junction contained 13 bases not matched to a gene. The CDR3 region is CASSPPRLADRDEQFF. The CDR3 coding sequence is TGCGCCAGCAGCCCCCCGCGACTAGCGGATCGGGATGAGCAGTTCTTC.

V is TRBV5-4 and J is TRBJ1-2; D gene unclear. Per the germline V gene, CDR1 is SGHNT and CDR2 is YYREEE (reference sequence). The CDR3 sequence is 14 residues long. The ends were cut back, 0 bases at V and 4 bases at J, with 10 bases in the middle. CDR3 amino acids: CASSLGSDVYGYTF. The DNA for the CDR3 is TGTGCCAGCAGCTTGGGTTCAGATGTCTATGGCTACACCTTC.

The gene calls are TRBV27 and TRBJ2-7, with 12 bases fitting TRBD2. Germline CDR1 MNHEY, CDR2 SMNVEV (reference sequence). V gave up 5 bases and J gave up 4 bases; unmatched junction bases: 9. The CDR3 length is 16 residues. CDR3 nucleotide sequence: TGTGCCAGCAGTCTGAATCTAGCGGGAGGGCGGTACGAGCAGTACTTC. It specifies CASSLNLAGGRYEQYF.

This chain joins TRBV24-1 and TRBJ2-7; no clear D. Germline lookup yields CDR1 KGHDR and CDR2 SFDVKD. V was trimmed by 2 bases and J by 5 bases, leaving 6 bases between them. The length of the CDR3 is 12 residues. CDR3 DNA: TGTGCCACCAGTGATTATGGCCACGAGCAGTACTTC. Translating it yields CATSDYGHEQYF.

The J gene is TRBJ1-1, the V gene TRBV19, with 7 bases matching TRBD1. The CDR3 sequence is 14 residues long. CDR1 is LNHDA and CDR2 is SQIVND in the germline V gene (reference sequence). The V gene end was trimmed by 7 bases and the J gene end by 1 base; junction bases not matched to a gene: 6. The CDR3 sequence is CASTNRGQNTEAFF. The CDR3 nucleotides read TGTGCCAGTACCAACAGGGGCCAGAACACTGAAGCTTTCTTT.

V is TRBV11-2 and J is TRBJ2-1; 9 nucleotides match TRBD2. The trim removed 5 bases at V and 2 bases at J, leaving 4 bases unmatched. CDR1 is SGHAT and CDR2 is FQNNGV in the germline V gene. CDR3 length: 15 amino acids. CDR3 region: CASSLAGGPYNEQFF. CDR3 DNA sequence: TGTGCCAGCAGCCTCGCGGGAGGGCCCTACAATGAGCAGTTCTTC.

The chain employs TRBV18 and TRBJ1-3; D ambiguous. V shed 0 bases and J shed 4 bases, with 10 bases lying between them. CDR1 and CDR2 (germline): KGHSH, LQKENI. CDR3 length: 15 amino acids. The CDR3 bases are TGTGCCAGCTCACCACCGAACATTCCAGGAAACACCATATATTTT. Amino acids: CASSPPNIPGNTIYF.

V usage is TRBV3-1 (or the pseudogene TRBV3-2) and J usage is TRBJ2-3; 7 nucleotides agree with TRBD2. The CDR3 is 17 residues long. Losses at the gene ends were 4 bases for V and 3 bases for J; bases not matched to a gene: 13. Germline values: CDR1 LGHDT, CDR2 YNNKEL (reference sequence). As DNA, the CDR3 is TGTGCCAGCAGCCGACCCTCGGGACTACCCAGTACAGATACGCAGTATTTT. Its protein product is CASSRPSGLPSTDTQYF.

This clone came up a few times. The rearrangement joins TRBV21-1 to TRBJ2-3; the table's D call, TRBD2, was not checked against the DNA. TRBV21-1 is a pseudogene segment. The CDR3 extends over 17 amino acids. The chain's CDR3 is CASSLRLAGNSTDTQYF. The CDR3 DNA reads as TGTGCCAGCAGCCTCAGACTAGCGGGAAACTCCACGGATACGCAGTATTTT.

The rearrangement joins TRBV5-1 to TRBJ2-7; D gene ambiguous. This CDR3 comprises 13 residues. Trimming removed 2 bases at V and 0 bases at J, with 6 bases between. The germline V gene has CDR1 SGHRS and CDR2 YFSETQ. The CDR3 coding sequence is TGCGCCAGCAGCTTAACGAGCTCCTACGAGCAGTACTTC. It yields the protein CASSLTSSYEQYF.

The chain is built from TRBV15 and TRBJ2-5, with TRBD2 matching over 9 bases. The CDR3 contains 16 residues. Germline V gives CDR1 LNHNV, CDR2 YYDKDF (reference sequence). V trimming: 0 bases; J trimming: 5 bases; junction bases outside the gene matches: 7. CDR3 residues: CATSRDEAGLAETQYF. CDR3 DNA sequence: TGTGCCACCAGCAGAGATGAAGCTGGACTAGCGGAGACCCAGTACTTC.

This clone was seen a single time. The chain links TRBV19 to TRBJ2-7; D remains ambiguous. V was pared by 1 base and J by 5 bases, with 12 bases between. The CDR3 runs to 14 residues. Germline CDR1 and CDR2: LNHDA and SQIVND (reference sequence). CDR3 loop: CASSIAQFEDEQYF. In nucleotides, the CDR3 is TGTGCCAGTAGTATAGCCCAATTTGAGGACGAGCAGTACTTC.

V gene TRBV19 combines with J gene TRBJ2-1; TRBD2 matches at 7 bases. Germline V gene lookup returns CDR1 LNHDA and CDR2 SQIVND (reference sequence). This CDR3 is built from 15 residues. V dropped 3 bases and J dropped 7; count of bases not matched to a gene: 9. CDR3 in DNA: TGTGCCAGTAGTATCACGGCTAGCGGTAAGAATGAGCAGTTCTTC. Translating gives CASSITASGKNEQFF.

The chain recombines TRBV21-1 with TRBJ2-5; TRBD2, the table's D call, lacks a check against the DNA. TRBV21-1 is classified as a pseudogene. The CDR3 spans 24 residues. CDR3 nucleotides: TGTGCCAGCAGCAAAGGCCCGGACAGGACCCCTGTTCCAAAAGGACTAGCGGCTCAAGAGACCCAGTACTTC. Its translation is CASSKGPDRTPVPKGLAAQETQYF.

CDR3 region: CASSRETGAGANVLTF. CDR3 in DNA: TGTGCCAGCAGCAGAGAGACAGGGGCTGGGGCCAACGTCCTGACTTTC. The V and J genes are TRBV21-1 and TRBJ2-6; the table's D gene call, TRBD1, was not cross checked with the DNA. TRBV21-1 is marked as a pseudogene. The CDR3 spans 16 residues.

The CDR3 is CASSPVESNQPQHF. CDR3 nucleotides: TGTGCCAGCTCACCTGTAGAAAGCAATCAGCCCCAGCATTTT. The rearrangement joins TRBV18 to TRBJ1-5, with D unresolved. Trimming shortened V by 3 bases and J by 1 base, and 7 bases separated the two germline ends. This CDR3 contains 14 residues. CDR1 is KGHSH and CDR2 is LQKENI in the germline V gene.

This chain uses TRBV9 with TRBJ2-7; 7 nucleotides agree with TRBD1. With 0 bases clipped from V and 3 bases from J, the junction kept 6 bases outside the gene matches. The CDR3 covers 15 residues. Germline V gene sequence: CDR1 SGDLS, CDR2 YYNGEE. CDR3 region: CASSVGVDRYYEQYF. The DNA of the CDR3 is TGTGCCAGCAGCGTAGGGGTGGACAGGTACTACGAGCAGTACTTC.

This chain links TRBV5-1 with TRBJ2-7, with TRBD2 matching 11 bases. V was clipped by 3 bases and J by 3 bases; unmatched bases: 8. This CDR3 spans 16 amino acids. Per the germline V gene, CDR1 is SGHRS and CDR2 is YFSETQ. The DNA for the CDR3 is TGCGCCAGCAGCTCACCACTAGCGGGAGACATCTACGAGCAGTACTTC. Translating it yields CASSSPLAGDIYEQYF.

The chain combines TRBV19 with TRBJ2-1; TRBD2 matches at 11 bases. V shed 3 bases and J 9 bases; nucleotides not matched to a gene: 16. This CDR3 has 18 amino acids. Germline lookup yields CDR1 LNHDA and CDR2 SQIVND (reference sequence). In DNA form, the CDR3 reads TGTGCCAGTAGTATGGGGACTAGCGGAGGTCCCCCGAAGGGTGAGCAGTTCTTC. Translated: CASSMGTSGGPPKGEQFF.

The chain employs TRBV6-1 and TRBJ1-2; 7 bases line up with TRBD1. V lost 1 base and J lost 5; bases outside the gene matches: 10. The CDR3 runs to 16 residues. Germline CDR1 reads MNHNS; CDR2 reads SASEGT. DNA of the CDR3: TGTGCCAGCAGTGAAGATGGGAAGGGGGCTCGGTATGGCTACACCTTC. It specifies CASSEDGKGARYGYTF.

The chain recombines TRBV7-9 with TRBJ1-1; D is uncertain. The germline V and J ends were trimmed by 1 base and 4 bases, with 10 bases remaining between them. The CDR3 has 14 residues. CDR1 and CDR2 (germline): SEHNR, FQNEAQ (reference sequence). This chain's CDR3 is CASSLEVSVTEAFF. For the CDR3, the DNA is TGTGCCAGCAGCTTAGAGGTTAGCGTCACTGAAGCTTTCTTT.

The chain is built from TRBV11-3 and TRBJ2-5, with 10 bases identical to TRBD2. Germline V gene data show CDR1 as SGHNT and CDR2 as YENEEA. The CDR3 is 18 amino acids. The V and J ends lost 4 bases and 5 bases, in that order; junction bases with no gene match: 16. CDR3 amino acids: CASSSPPASGSGGETQYF. As DNA, the CDR3 is TGTGCCAGCAGCTCCCCACCCGCTAGCGGGAGCGGCGGGGAGACCCAGTACTTC.

The V call is TRBV24-1, the J call TRBJ2-5; D unclear. The V end was cut by 5 bases, the J end by 1 base, with 7 bases between. From germline, CDR1 is KGHDR and CDR2 SFDVKD. This CDR3 is built from 13 residues. The DNA for the CDR3 is TGTGCCACCAGTGTTAGCTCCCAAGAGACCCAGTACTTC. Translated, it gives CATSVSSQETQYF.

This chain links TRBV14 with TRBJ1-6; D gene ambiguous. This CDR3 has 13 residues. Trimming took 0 bases from V and 12 from J, leaving 9 bases between them. CDR1 SGHDN and CDR2 FVKESK come from the germline V gene. The CDR3, as DNA: TGTGCCAGCAGCCAAGATGCGGCGGAACCCCTCCACTTT. Amino acid sequence: CASSQDAAEPLHF. The complete variable domain, with remaining parts taken from reference TRBV14 and TRBJ1-6, reads EAGVTQFPSHSVIEKGQTVTLRCDPISGHDNLYWYRRVMGKEIKFLLHFVKESKQDESGMPNNRFLAERTGGTYSTLKVQPAELEDSGVYFCASSQDAAEPLHFGNGTRLTVT.